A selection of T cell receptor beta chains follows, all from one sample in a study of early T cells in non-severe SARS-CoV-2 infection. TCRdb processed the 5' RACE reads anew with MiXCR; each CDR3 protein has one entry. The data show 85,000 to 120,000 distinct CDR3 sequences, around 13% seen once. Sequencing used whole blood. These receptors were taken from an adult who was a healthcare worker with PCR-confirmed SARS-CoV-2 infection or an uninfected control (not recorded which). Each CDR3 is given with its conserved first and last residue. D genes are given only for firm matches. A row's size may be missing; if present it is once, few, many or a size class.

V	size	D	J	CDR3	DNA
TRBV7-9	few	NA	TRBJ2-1	CASSLALGGPYNEQFF	TGTGCCAGCAGCTTAGCGCTTGGGGGACCCTACAATGAGCAGTTCTTC
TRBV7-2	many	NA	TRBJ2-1	CASSLPWAAEQFF	TGTGCCAGCAGCCTCCCATGGGCAGCTGAGCAGTTCTTC
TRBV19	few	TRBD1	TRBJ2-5	CASSLGTGGAGETQYF	TGTGCCAGTAGCCTGGGGACAGGGGGCGCCGGGGAGACCCAGTACTTC
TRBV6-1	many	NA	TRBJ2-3	CASSENSGDTDTQYF	TGTGCCAGCAGTGAAAATAGCGGAGACACAGATACGCAGTATTTT
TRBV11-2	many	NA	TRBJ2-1	CASSISRVGEQFF	TGTGCCAGCAGCATCAGCAGGGTTGGCGAGCAGTTCTTC
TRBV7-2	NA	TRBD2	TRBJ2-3	CASEAGETDTQYF	TGTGCCAGCGAAGCGGGAGAGACAGATACGCAGTATTTT
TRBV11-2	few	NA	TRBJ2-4	CASSLVAGLLQENIQYF	TGTGCCAGCAGCTTAGTCGCGGGATTACTCCAGGAAAACATTCAGTACTTC
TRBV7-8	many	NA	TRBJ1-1	CASSLRVTEAFF	TGTGCCAGCAGCTTGAGGGTCACTGAAGCTTTCTTT
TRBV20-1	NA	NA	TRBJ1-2	CSARDLSQESYTF	TGCAGTGCTAGAGATCTATCACAGGAGAGCTACACCTTC
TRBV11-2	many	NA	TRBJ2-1	CASSLNGTATMKQFF	TGTGCCAGCAGCTTAAACGGGACGGCTACAATGAAGCAGTTCTTC
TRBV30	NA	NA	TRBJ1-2	CAWSLDLTANYGYTF	TGTGCCTGGAGCCTAGATCTAACAGCTAACTATGGCTACACCTTC
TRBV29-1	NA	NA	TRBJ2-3	CSGTSTDTQYF	TGCAGCGGGACTAGCACAGATACGCAGTATTTT
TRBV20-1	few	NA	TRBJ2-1	CSAVRGYNEQFF	TGCAGTGCCGTACGGGGGTACAATGAGCAGTTCTTC
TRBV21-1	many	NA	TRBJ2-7	CASSARDYLSYEQYF	TGTGCCAGCAGCGCCCGGGACTATCTCTCCTACGAGCAGTACTTC
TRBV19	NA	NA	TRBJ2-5	CASSFQGRLSETQYF	TGTGCCAGTAGCTTTCAGGGCCGGCTATCGGAGACCCAGTACTTC